The 30 T cell receptor beta chains in this list originate from one sample, sequenced in a study of blood T cell repertoires in COVID-19 (TCRdb year 2020). To prepare the library, the immunoSEQ multiplex PCR assay was applied. TCRdb holds this immuneACCESS table with in-frame rearrangements only. Some clones are missing; in checked studies, unresolved V genes explain under half, and the rest has no known cause. The table for this sample lists tens of thousands of clones; around three quarters of them were counted only once. The top ten clonotypes cover 2% of the sample. Specimen: peripheral blood. The receptor set was obtained from a man aged 60 to 75 with active COVID-19.

V usage is TRBV18 and J usage is TRBJ2-3; D may be TRBD2 (6 bases). V gave up 3 bases and J gave up 5 bases, with 9 bases separating them. This CDR3 region has 13 residues. Germline CDR1 is KGHSH and CDR2 is LQKENI. CDR3 loop: CASSPNSGDTQYF. CDR3 DNA sequence: TGTGCCAGCTCACCCAATAGCGGAGATACGCAGTATTTT.

CDR3 sequence: CATSDQTGVHSGNTIYF. In DNA, the CDR3 is TGTGCCACCAGTGATCAGACAGGGGTGCACTCTGGAAACACCATATATTTT. The chain couples TRBV24-1 to TRBJ1-3; 8 bases are a match to TRBD1. J gave up 0 bases and V 3 bases, and 6 bases lay outside the gene matches. There are 17 residues in the CDR3. CDR1 is KGHDR, CDR2 SFDVKD, per germline.

The V call is TRBV7-3, the J call TRBJ2-3, with 10 bases identical to TRBD1. Germline CDR1 and CDR2: SGHTA and FQGTGA. J gave up 5 bases and V 5 bases, and 7 bases lay outside the gene matches. The length of the CDR3 is 15 residues. This CDR3 is CASSPSGQGIDTQYF. DNA of the CDR3: TGTGCCAGCAGCCCCTCGGGACAGGGGATAGATACGCAGTATTTT.

This clone has more than one count but fewer than ten. This chain joins TRBV7-2 and TRBJ2-4; TRBD1 matches 7 bases. The CDR3 covers 16 residues. The germline V gene has CDR1 SGHTA and CDR2 FQGNSA. V dropped 4 bases and J dropped 0; count of bases not matched to a gene: 6. CDR3 amino acids: CASSSSGTVAKNIQYF. In nucleotides, the CDR3 is TGTGCCAGCAGCTCCTCCGGGACAGTAGCCAAAAACATTCAGTACTTC.

V is TRBV4-3 and J is TRBJ2-7, with 7 bases identical to TRBD2. V lost 4 bases and J lost 0; bases outside the gene matches: 3. This CDR3 is 14 amino acids long. CDR1 and CDR2 (germline): LGHNA, YSLEER. The CDR3 nucleotides read TGCGCCAGCAGCCCTGGGGAGGGCTCCTACGAGCAGTACTTC. Translated, it gives CASSPGEGSYEQYF.

This clone was seen a handful of times. The genes are TRBV15 and TRBJ1-3; tentative D call: TRBD1 (6 bases). The V end was cut by 0 bases, the J end by 6 bases, with 24 bases between. Germline values: CDR1 LNHNV, CDR2 YYDKDF (reference sequence). The CDR3 runs 19 residues. CDR3 DNA: TGTGCCACCAGCAGAGAGGACAGACTATTGAATTCTCTGGCAAACACCATATATTTT. Protein: CATSREDRLLNSLANTIYF.

The sample holds a few counts of this clone. This chain joins TRBV9 and TRBJ2-3; D may be TRBD1 (6 bases). From germline, CDR1 is SGDLS and CDR2 YYNGEE. The CDR3 totals 15 residues. V was pared by 3 bases and J by 2 bases, with 13 bases between. The CDR3 region is CASSASGQNTDTQYF. CDR3 bases: TGTGCCAGCAGCGCCTCGGGACAAAACACAGATACGCAGTATTTT.

V and J are TRBV28 and TRBJ1-6; D might be TRBD1 (6 bases). Germline-derived CDR1 and CDR2 are MDHEN and SYDVKM. CDR3 length: 15 amino acids. Trimming took 2 bases from V and 7 from J, leaving 12 bases between them. CDR3 sequence reads: CASSLSGGRNSPLHF. CDR3 nucleotide sequence: TGTGCCAGCAGTTTAAGCGGGGGCAGGAATTCACCCCTCCACTTT.

V and J are TRBV28 and TRBJ2-2, with TRBD2 matching over 8 bases. This CDR3 has 13 amino acids. The V gene's germline CDR1 is MDHEN and CDR2 SYDVKM. With 6 bases clipped from V and 7 bases from J, the junction kept 4 bases outside the gene matches. The CDR3 bases are TGTGCCAGCAGGACGGGGGGGATCGGGGAGCTGTTTTTT. It translates to CASRTGGIGELFF. The variable domain in full, with the rest retrieved from reference TRBV28 and TRBJ2-2, is DVKVTQSSRYLVKRTGEKVFLECVQDMDHENMFWYRQDPGLGLRLIYFSYDVKMKEKGDIPEGYSVSREKKERFSLILESASTNQTSMYLCASRTGGIGELFFGEGSRLTVL.

The chain joins TRBV5-1 to TRBJ1-2; 7 bases are shared with TRBD1. J gave up 7 bases and V 0 bases, and 12 bases lay outside the gene matches. Looked up from germline, CDR1 is SGHRS and CDR2 is YFSETQ. The CDR3 contains 16 residues. The CDR3 nucleotides are TGCGCCAGCAGCTTGGACATTCCGGGCCAGGGGGGTGGCTACACCTTC. Its translation is CASSLDIPGQGGGYTF.

The chain recombines TRBV14 with TRBJ2-7; perhaps TRBD1 as D (6 bases). Germline V gene lookup returns CDR1 SGHDN and CDR2 FVKESK. V was clipped by 1 base and J by 4 bases, with 14 bases between them. The CDR3 has 15 amino acids. The CDR3 loop is CASSQGPGGDYEQYF. CDR3 sequence (DNA): TGTGCCAGCAGCCAAGGACCTGGGGGCGATTACGAGCAGTACTTC.

This chain connects TRBV19 to TRBJ2-6, with a weak D call TRBD2 (6 bases). Germline V gene data show CDR1 as LNHDA and CDR2 as SQIVND (reference sequence). This CDR3 contains 13 residues. V was trimmed by 9 bases and J by 4 bases, leaving 10 bases between them. The CDR3 bases are TGTGCCAGGGGGGGATCAGGGGCCAACGTCCTGACTTTC. Translated: CARGGSGANVLTF.

V gene TRBV28 combines with J gene TRBJ2-2; 8 bases fit TRBD1. The CDR3 has 13 amino acids. With 6 bases clipped from V and 6 bases from J, the junction kept 3 bases outside the gene matches. Germline-derived CDR1 and CDR2 are MDHEN and SYDVKM. CDR3 amino acids: CASREQGAGELFF. The DNA of the CDR3 is TGTGCCAGCAGAGAACAGGGGGCCGGGGAGCTGTTTTTT.

The CDR3: CASSESGSYGYTF. The CDR3, as DNA: TGCGCCAGCAGTGAGTCGGGCAGCTATGGCTACACCTTC. This chain joins TRBV10-1 and TRBJ1-2; D gene uncertain. Deletions cut 0 bases from V and 4 bases from J, with 6 bases between. CDR1 and CDR2 (germline): WNHNN, SYGVQD (reference sequence). The CDR3 contains 13 residues.

This clone was recorded once. V and J are TRBV19 and TRBJ1-5; no clear D gene. The V gene lost 3 bases and the J gene lost 4 bases, with 16 bases spanning the gap. CDR3 length: 16 amino acids. Germline-derived CDR1 and CDR2 are LNHDA and SQIVND (reference sequence). The CDR3 bases are TGTGCCAGTAGTATCGGGGTCTCAGAGAGAAATCAGCCCCAGCATTTT. Translated, it gives CASSIGVSERNQPQHF.

This chain uses TRBV2 with TRBJ1-2; 11 bases fit TRBD1. This CDR3 contains 15 residues. Germline V gene data show CDR1 as SNHLY and CDR2 as FYNNEI. V shed 6 bases and J 8 bases; nucleotides not matched to a gene: 11. CDR3 in DNA: TGTGCCAGCAGCCTAGGGAGTAGGACAGGGGGCGGCTACACCTTC. Amino acids: CASSLGSRTGGGYTF.

This chain connects TRBV7-2 to TRBJ2-1, with TRBD2 matching 7 bases. CDR1 and CDR2 (germline): SGHTA, FQGNSA. This CDR3 region has 12 residues. V was clipped by 11 bases and J by 10 bases; unmatched bases: 11. The CDR3 loop is CASNSGGREQFF. CDR3 nucleotides: TGTGCCTCCAACTCGGGGGGACGGGAGCAGTTCTTC.

The chain has TRBV6-5 and TRBJ1-4, with 9 nucleotides matching TRBD1. V lost 5 bases, J lost 7 bases, and 5 bases stayed unmatched. CDR3 length: 14 amino acids. Germline-derived CDR1 and CDR2 are MNHEY and SVGAGI. The CDR3 DNA sequence: TGTGCCAGCAGTCCCGGGACAGGGCTTGAAAAACTGTTTTTT. Translation gives CASSPGTGLEKLFF.

The chain employs TRBV5-1 and TRBJ2-2; maybe TRBD1 (6 bases). The CDR3 runs 14 residues. V was clipped by 5 bases and J by 4 bases, with 12 bases between them. Germline CDR1 reads SGHRS; CDR2 reads YFSETQ. The CDR3 DNA sequence: TGCGCCAGCAGGCTGCTACAGGGCACCGGGGAGCTGTTTTTT. It translates to CASRLLQGTGELFF.

The V and J genes are TRBV29-1 and TRBJ2-5, with no clear D. There are 13 residues in the CDR3. Germline values: CDR1 SQVTM, CDR2 ANQGSEA. V was clipped by 0 bases and J by 1 base, with 6 bases between them. CDR3 protein: CSVEDLIQETQYF. The DNA for the CDR3 is TGCAGCGTTGAAGATCTAATCCAAGAGACCCAGTACTTC.

V gene TRBV9 combines with J gene TRBJ2-5; 7 bases line up with TRBD2. With 3 bases clipped from V and 2 bases from J, the junction kept 1 base outside the gene matches. Per germline, CDR1 SGDLS and CDR2 YYNGEE. This CDR3 region has 13 residues. The chain's CDR3 is CASSAGGQETQYF. The CDR3 DNA sequence: TGTGCCAGCAGCGCGGGAGGTCAAGAGACCCAGTACTTC.

This chain joins TRBV30 and TRBJ1-1; D unresolved. This CDR3 region has 13 residues. Trimming cost V 5 bases and J 5 bases, with 15 bases left between them. Looked up from germline, CDR1 is GTSNPN and CDR2 is SVGIG (reference sequence). DNA for the CDR3: TGTGCCTGGCTCTGGCCGGGAGGGACTGAAGCTTTCTTT. It codes for CAWLWPGGTEAFF. The complete variable domain, with remaining parts taken from reference TRBV30 and TRBJ1-1, reads SQTIHQWPATLVQPVGSPLSLECTVEGTSNPNLYWYRQAAGRGLQLLFYSVGIGQISSEVPQNLSASRPQDRQFILSSKKLLLSDSGFYLCAWLWPGGTEAFFGQGTRLTVV.

This chain joins TRBV5-4 and TRBJ2-6; maybe TRBD1 (6 bases). V lost 4 bases and J lost 2, with 13 bases in between. This CDR3 comprises 16 residues. Germline V gene sequence: CDR1 SGHNT, CDR2 YYREEE (reference sequence). The CDR3 loop is CASSPKGDPGANVLTF. The CDR3 coding sequence is TGTGCCAGCAGCCCTAAGGGGGACCCTGGGGCCAACGTCCTGACTTTC.

The J gene is TRBJ1-1, the V gene TRBV24-1; D remains unclear. Deletions cut 10 bases from V and 0 bases from J, with 11 bases between. Germline lookup yields CDR1 KGHDR and CDR2 SFDVKD. This CDR3 is built from 13 residues. CDR3 residues: CATQAGVNTEAFF. The CDR3 bases are TGTGCCACTCAGGCGGGTGTGAACACTGAAGCTTTCTTT.

The chain joins TRBV19 to TRBJ1-2, with 8 bases lining up with TRBD1. Germline CDR1 reads LNHDA; CDR2 reads SQIVND (reference sequence). This CDR3 has 13 amino acids. V shed 7 bases and J 3 bases; nucleotides not matched to a gene: 4. CDR3 nucleotides: TGTGCCAGTAAGCCGACAGGGGACTATGGCTACACCTTC. Amino acids: CASKPTGDYGYTF.

The V and J genes are TRBV6-4 and TRBJ1-1; TRBD1 aligns across 8 bases. With V trimmed by 9 bases and J by 1 base, 4 bases remained unmatched. The V gene's germline CDR1 is MRHNA and CDR2 SNTAGT. The CDR3 sequence is 13 residues long. CDR3 sequence: CASKQGENTEAFF. The DNA of the CDR3 is TGTGCCAGTAAACAGGGGGAGAACACTGAAGCTTTCTTT.

The rearrangement joins TRBV2 to TRBJ1-2; maybe TRBD1 (5 bases). Germline assignment: CDR1 SNHLY and CDR2 FYNNEI. Trimming cost V 3 bases and J 7 bases, with 15 bases left between them. The CDR3 runs to 14 residues. CDR3 sequence: CASSDSSGPGGYTF. CDR3 bases: TGTGCCAGCAGTGATTCTTCAGGGCCCGGTGGCTACACCTTC.

The gene calls are TRBV21-1 and TRBJ2-7; the D call in the table, TRBD1, was not verified against the DNA. TRBV21-1 is an annotated pseudogene. This CDR3 has 13 residues. CDR3 loop: CASSGQAGGEQYF. Here the CDR3 DNA reads TGTGCCAGCAGCGGACAGGCTGGGGGCGAGCAGTACTTC.

V usage is TRBV7-2 and J usage is TRBJ1-4; 9 nucleotides match TRBD1. Germline CDR1 reads SGHTA; CDR2 reads FQGNSA. The CDR3 runs 17 residues. The trim removed 2 bases at V and 5 bases at J, leaving 9 bases unmatched. The DNA for the CDR3 is TGTGCCAGCAGCTTAAGTTTATTCGGGACAGGGAATGAAAAACTGTTTTTT. This translates into CASSLSLFGTGNEKLFF.

J is TRBJ2-2 and V is TRBV2; 9 bases fit TRBD2. CDR1 SNHLY and CDR2 FYNNEI come from the germline V gene. V gave up 1 base and J gave up 4 bases; unmatched junction bases: 1. The CDR3 is made up of 15 amino acids. For the CDR3, the DNA is TGTGCCAGCAGTGAAGAGGGACTAGCCACCGGGGAGCTGTTTTTT. Translating it yields CASSEEGLATGELFF. The variable domain in full, completed from reference TRBV2 and TRBJ2-2, reads EPEVTQTPSHQVTQMGQEVILRCVPISNHLYFYWYRQILGQKVEFLVSFYNNEISEKSEIFDDQFSVERPDGSNFTLKIRSTKLEDSAMYFCASSEEGLATGELFFGEGSRLTVL.